Listed below are T cell receptor beta chains from one sample, sequenced in a study of shared clonotypes between healthy human individuals. Method: immunoSEQ multiplex PCR; TCRdb's copy keeps in-frame clones and lacks some. The table records fewer than 1.6 million clones, 97% to 99% of them present only once. Input material: naive CD4+ T cells sorted from blood. The origin of the receptors is a young man in good health. The CDR3 runs from the conserved cysteine through the conserved F or W. A D gene is named only where the DNA matches it firmly. A row's size may be missing; if present it is once, few, many or a size class.

J gene	D gene	clone size	V gene	CDR3 DNA	CDR3 protein
TRBJ2-2	TRBD1	.	TRBV9	TGTGCCAGCAGCGTAGGACAGGGGGCTCGAACCGGGGAGCTGTTTTTT	CASSVGQGARTGELFF
TRBJ1-2	TRBD1	.	TRBV6-1	TGTGCCAGCAGTGAAGGGAGGGGGCGCGTCTATGGCTACACCTTC	CASSEGRGRVYGYTF
TRBJ1-5	TRBD1	.	TRBV29-1	TGCAGCGTTGAGGAGGGGGCGGGCAATCAGCCCCAGCATTTT	CSVEEGAGNQPQHF
TRBJ2-4	.	.	TRBV19	TGTGCCAGTAGTACATACTCAACGAAACAGGGGAGGTCCAAAAACATTCAGTACTTC	CASSTYSTKQGRSKNIQYF
TRBJ1-3	.	.	TRBV9	TGTGCCAGCAGCGTAGATCCCCAGGTCGGTTCTGGAAACACCATATATTTT	CASSVDPQVGSGNTIYF
TRBJ2-2	TRBD2	.	TRBV5-4	TGTGCCAGCAGCAAAGAGGCTAGCGGGGCGAACACCGGGGAGCTGTTTTTT	CASSKEASGANTGELFF
TRBJ2-2	.	.	TRBV5-6	TGTGCCAGCAGCTTGGAATTGGGGACCGGGGAGCTGTTTTTT	CASSLELGTGELFF
TRBJ2-7	.	.	TRBV4-1	TGCGCCAGCAGCCAAGAGCAAGGAGTAGGACTTCTCTACGAGCAGTACTTC	CASSQEQGVGLLYEQYF
TRBJ1-3	.	once	TRBV6-6	TGTGCCAGCAGTTACCTTCCCGGGTCTGGAAACACCATATATTTT	CASSYLPGSGNTIYF
TRBJ2-7	.	.	TRBV27	TGTGCCAGCAGTTTATTTTCGGGAAACGAGCAGTACTTC	CASSLFSGNEQYF
TRBJ2-7	TRBD2	.	TRBV5-4	TGTGCCAGCAGCTTTAGCGGGAGGATCCCCGAGCAGTACTTC	CASSFSGRIPEQYF
TRBJ2-1	.	.	TRBV9	TGTGCCAGCAGCGTAGGGCTCCAGGGGAGCTCCTACAATGAGCAGTTCTTC	CASSVGLQGSSYNEQFF
TRBJ2-3	.	once	TRBV5-1	TGCGCCAGCAGCTTGACTGATAGACAGAGCACAGATACGCAGTATTTT	CASSLTDRQSTDTQYF
TRBJ2-5	.	.	TRBV6-1	TGTGCCAGCAGATGGGGAGTGATCCAAGAGACCCAGTACTTC	CASRWGVIQETQYF
TRBJ1-5	.	.	TRBV5-1	TGCGCCAGCAGCTTGGACGGTAGTCTCAATCAGCCCCAGCATTTT	CASSLDGSLNQPQHF
TRBJ2-1	TRBD2	.	TRBV5-1	TGCGCCAGCAGCTTAGGGACTAGCGGGATTTCTTCTGAGCAGTTCTTC	CASSLGTSGISSEQFF
TRBJ1-2	TRBD1	.	TRBV29-1	TGCAGCGCCGGGGTAGGGGCCAGGGGGATTGATGGCTACACCTTC	CSAGVGARGIDGYTF
TRBJ2-2	.	once	TRBV11-3	TGTGCCAGCAGCTTAGGAGTAGCGGAGAACACCGGGGAGCTGTTTTTT	CASSLGVAENTGELFF
TRBJ1-4	.	.	TRBV27	TGTGCCAGCAGTTGGGTCACTAATGAAAAACTGTTTTTT	CASSWVTNEKLFF
TRBJ2-2	.	.	TRBV5-1	TGCGCCAGCAGCTTGATCCCCGTCGCGAACACCGGGGAGCTGTTTTTT	CASSLIPVANTGELFF
TRBJ2-7	.	.	TRBV28	TGTGCCAGCAGTTTGCCTTGGGGACTCTCCCCCTCCTACGAGCAGTACTTC	CASSLPWGLSPSYEQYF
TRBJ1-2	.	.	TRBV11-2	TGTGCCAGCAGCTTAGAAGGGGGCTATGGCTACACCTTC	CASSLEGGYGYTF
TRBJ1-2	.	.	TRBV7-8	TGTGCCAGCAGCTTCGACAGAGAGAATGGCTACACCTTC	CASSFDRENGYTF
TRBJ1-4	.	.	TRBV2	TGTGCCAGCAGTACCAGGCGGGCTAATGAAAAACTGTTTTTT	CASSTRRANEKLFF
TRBJ1-1	.	.	TRBV5-1	TGCGCCAGCAGCTTGGGCGGGTTGAACACTGAAGCTTTCTTT	CASSLGGLNTEAFF
TRBJ2-7	.	.	TRBV19	TGTGCCAGTAGTAGGAGGGGGGCTTCCACTAGATTCCCCTACGAGCAGTACTTC	CASSRRGASTRFPYEQYF
TRBJ1-2	.	.	TRBV5-4	TGTGCCAGCAGCTTACGACAGACGACCTATGGTAGCTACACCTTC	CASSLRQTTYGSYTF
TRBJ1-2	TRBD1	.	TRBV5-1	TGCGCCAGCAGCTCTACAGGGGATGGCTATGGCTACACCTTC	CASSSTGDGYGYTF
TRBJ2-3	.	.	TRBV28	TGTGCCAGCAGTTTACTCCCCCCAGATACGCAGTATTTT	CASSLLPPDTQYF
TRBJ2-1	TRBD1	.	TRBV27	TGTGCCAGCAGTTTACAGCAGGGGGATAGTAATGAGCAGTTCTTC	CASSLQQGDSNEQFF
TRBJ2-7	TRBD1	.	TRBV6-5	TGTGCCAGCAGGAGACAGGGATGGGTCGAGCAGTACTTC	CASRRQGWVEQYF
TRBJ2-7	TRBD2	.	TRBV7-9	TGTGCCAGCAGCCCGCTGTCGGGGGGAACCTACGAGCAGTACTTC	CASSPLSGGTYEQYF
TRBJ2-3	TRBD2	.	TRBV5-6	TGTGCCAGCAGCTTTGGACTAGCGGGAGATACGCAGTATTTT	CASSFGLAGDTQYF
TRBJ2-7	.	.	TRBV29-1	TGCAGCGTTGGTTGGAACTCGGACGAGCAGTACTTC	CSVGWNSDEQYF
TRBJ2-7	TRBD2	.	TRBV6-5	TGTGCCAGCAGTTACTCTAGCGGGATCGACTACGAGCAGTACTTC	CASSYSSGIDYEQYF
TRBJ1-1	.	.	TRBV5-4	TGTGCCAGCAGCTTGGATTCGGGGGGCGCAGCTTTCTTT	CASSLDSGGAAFF
TRBJ2-7	.	.	TRBV5-5	TGTGCCAGCTCAGGAATCCCGAACTCCTACGAGCAGTACTTC	CASSGIPNSYEQYF
TRBJ2-7	.	.	TRBV7-3	TGTGCCAGCAGCTTGGGACTGGAGTACGAGCAGTACTTC	CASSLGLEYEQYF
TRBJ2-5	.	once	TRBV10-2	TGCGCCAGCGGGTGGGGACAAGAGACCCAGTACTTC	CASGWGQETQYF
TRBJ2-3	.	.	TRBV4-3	TGCGCCAGCAGCTTCCGTTTAACAGATACGCAGTATTTT	CASSFRLTDTQYF
TRBJ2-3	.	.	TRBV5-1	TGCGCCAGCAGCCTACAGGGCCTTGGGGAAGATACGCAGTATTTT	CASSLQGLGEDTQYF
TRBJ2-7	TRBD2	.	TRBV27	TGTGCCAGCAGTTTAGTTAGCGGGAGGACCTACGAGCAGTACTTC	CASSLVSGRTYEQYF
TRBJ2-7	TRBD1	.	TRBV5-1	TGCGCCAGCAGCTCGGGACAGGGGTTGTCCTACGAGCAGTACTTC	CASSSGQGLSYEQYF
TRBJ2-1	.	.	TRBV5-4	TGTGCCAGCAGCTTGGAAATAGGTTCCTACAATGAGCAGTTCTTC	CASSLEIGSYNEQFF
TRBJ1-2	TRBD1	.	TRBV2	TGTGCCAGCAGTGAAAAAGGACAGGACGAAAGCTACACCTTC	CASSEKGQDESYTF
TRBJ2-5	TRBD2	.	TRBV5-4	TGTGCCAGCAGCACCGGGACTAGCGGACAAGAGACCCAGTACTTC	CASSTGTSGQETQYF
TRBJ2-3	.	.	TRBV4-2	TGTGCCAGCAGCTTTAAGGGTGTCGCGGATACGCAGTATTTT	CASSFKGVADTQYF
TRBJ2-5	.	.	TRBV30	TGTGCCTGGAGTTCCTCGCCGAGGGACCAGTACTTC	CAWSSSPRDQYF
TRBJ1-2	.	.	TRBV2	TGTGCCAGCAGTGAAGATCGGTCAGCGTTTGCGGGCTACACCTTC	CASSEDRSAFAGYTF